Listed below are T cell receptor beta chains from one sample, sequenced in a study of T cell responses to AZD1222 COVID-19 vaccine. Repertoires were generated with immunoSEQ multiplex PCR, while TCRdb's copy carries only in-frame clones and drops some. Here the sample spans 250,000 or so clones, 85% to 95% being singletons. The starting material was peripheral blood, obtained on day 0 of AZD1222 vaccination. The source of these receptors is an adult in good health. Both conserved end residues are part of each CDR3. A D gene is named only where the DNA matches it firmly. Clone size is shown for a subset of rows, as once, few, many or a class of expanded clone.

clone size	CDR3 length	J gene	D gene	V gene	CDR3 protein	CDR3 DNA
.	17	TRBJ1-6	TRBD1	TRBV19	CASSLGQGASRHSPLHF	TGTGCCAGTAGCCTGGGACAGGGGGCCAGTCGACATTCACCCCTCCACTTT
.	14	TRBJ1-1	.	TRBV19	CASSVSKGFTEAFF	TGTGCCAGTAGTGTGTCCAAAGGGTTCACTGAAGCTTTCTTT
.	15	TRBJ2-3	.	TRBV6-5	CASRRSGVSTDTQYF	TGTGCCAGCAGGCGCTCGGGCGTAAGCACAGATACGCAGTATTTT
.	15	TRBJ1-5	.	TRBV3-1/TRBV3-2	CASSQLGAKGQPQHF	TGTGCCAGCAGCCAGTTAGGGGCCAAGGGGCAGCCCCAGCATTTT
.	14	TRBJ2-7	.	TRBV2	CASSEDRAISEQYF	TGTGCCAGCAGTGAAGACAGGGCAATCTCCGAGCAGTACTTC
once	16	TRBJ2-7	.	TRBV28	CASSERMAGVTYEQYF	TGTGCCAGCAGCGAGCGAATGGCAGGTGTAACCTACGAGCAGTACTTC
.	12	TRBJ2-2	.	TRBV5-5	CASRVNGGELFF	TGTGCCAGCAGGGTTAATGGGGGGGAGCTGTTTTTT
.	12	TRBJ2-5	.	TRBV3-1/TRBV3-2	CASSHLGETQYF	TGTGCCAGCAGCCACTTGGGAGAGACCCAGTACTTC
.	16	TRBJ2-2	.	TRBV5-1	CASSSSVTANTGELFF	TGCGCCAGCAGCTCGTCCGTGACAGCGAACACCGGGGAGCTGTTTTTT
.	13	TRBJ1-2	TRBD1	TRBV9	CASSPRTGGGYTF	TGTGCCAGCAGCCCTCGGACAGGGGGCGGCTACACCTTC
.	16	TRBJ2-5	TRBD1	TRBV4-2	CASSQTGTVIQETQYF	TGTGCCAGCAGCCAAACCGGGACAGTTATACAAGAGACCCAGTACTTC
.	17	TRBJ1-1	TRBD1	TRBV5-1	CASSLDRGRGVNTEAFF	TGCGCCAGCAGCTTGGACAGGGGAAGAGGGGTGAACACTGAAGCTTTCTTT
.	14	TRBJ2-5	.	TRBV5-1	CASSLEVGEETQYF	TGCGCCAGCAGCTTGGAGGTAGGAGAAGAGACCCAGTACTTC
.	12	TRBJ2-5	.	TRBV5-8	CASNRQVETQYF	TGTGCCAGCAACAGGCAGGTAGAGACCCAGTACTTC
.	13	TRBJ1-5	.	TRBV10-3	CAIQDRVISPQHF	TGTGCCATCCAGGACAGAGTGATCAGCCCCCAGCATTTT
.	14	TRBJ2-7	TRBD2	TRBV2	CATGLAGGTYEQYF	TGTGCCACCGGACTAGCGGGAGGAACCTACGAGCAGTACTTC
.	15	TRBJ2-5	TRBD2	TRBV2	CASSDNSGVLETQYF	TGTGCCAGCAGTGACAATAGCGGGGTATTGGAGACCCAGTACTTC
.	17	TRBJ1-6	.	TRBV10-3	CAISESEPGRSYSPLHF	TGTGCCATCAGTGAGTCGGAACCGGGACGGTCTTATTCACCCCTCCACTTT
.	15	TRBJ2-2	.	TRBV6-5	CASSYGRVNTGELFF	TGTGCCAGCAGTTACGGCAGGGTTAACACCGGGGAGCTGTTTTTT
.	13	TRBJ2-2	.	TRBV24-1	CATSGLVPGELFF	TGTGCCACCAGTGGTCTAGTCCCCGGGGAGCTGTTTTTT
.	12	TRBJ1-4	.	TRBV12-3/TRBV12-4	CASSLTHGQLFF	TGTGCCAGCAGTCTGACACACGGGCAACTGTTTTTT
.	13	TRBJ1-2	.	TRBV7-2	CASSWTAPRGYTF	TGTGCCAGCAGCTGGACGGCGCCACGGGGCTACACCTTC
once	14	TRBJ1-2	.	TRBV3-1/TRBV3-2	CASSPAPVLGGYTF	TGTGCCAGCAGCCCGGCCCCTGTTTTGGGAGGCTACACCTTC
once	11	TRBJ1-2	.	TRBV28	CASSLNYGYTF	TGTGCCAGCAGTTTAAACTATGGCTACACCTTC
.	17	TRBJ2-1	TRBD2	TRBV3-1/TRBV3-2	CASSPPQTSGYHNEQFF	TGTGCCAGCAGCCCACCTCAGACTAGCGGGTACCACAATGAGCAGTTCTTC
.	11	TRBJ1-1	.	TRBV6-2/TRBV6-3	CASSYGAEAFF	TGTGCCAGCAGTTACGGGGCTGAAGCTTTCTTT
once	10	TRBJ1-1	.	TRBV28	CASSQGKAFF	TGTGCCAGCAGTCAAGGCAAAGCTTTCTTT
.	13	TRBJ1-5	TRBD1	TRBV19	CASSEQGAQPQHF	TGTGCCAGTAGTGAACAGGGGGCCCAGCCCCAGCATTTT
.	13	TRBJ1-4	.	TRBV29-1	CSVGQKLNEKLFF	TGCAGCGTTGGACAGAAGCTTAATGAAAAACTGTTTTTT
.	16	TRBJ2-1	TRBD2	TRBV7-2	CASSLGTSVDYNEQFF	TGTGCCAGCAGCCTTGGGACTAGCGTAGATTACAATGAGCAGTTCTTC
.	16	TRBJ1-6	TRBD1	TRBV2	CASSRDRGTYNSPLHF	TGTGCCAGCAGCCGGGACAGGGGAACCTATAATTCACCCCTCCACTTT
.	12	TRBJ2-7	.	TRBV18	CASTSGPLEQYF	TGTGCCAGCACCTCTGGCCCTCTCGAGCAGTACTTC
.	15	TRBJ2-7	TRBD2	TRBV9	CASSAVSGSAGEQYF	TGTGCCAGCAGCGCCGTTAGCGGGAGCGCCGGGGAGCAGTACTTC
.	15	TRBJ1-2	TRBD1	TRBV6-2/TRBV6-3	CASSDRVGAFYGYTF	TGTGCCAGCAGTGACAGGGTGGGGGCCTTCTATGGCTACACCTTC
once	16	TRBJ2-1	TRBD2	TRBV27	CASSSSAGDYYNEQFF	TGTGCCAGCAGTTCCTCAGCGGGGGACTACTACAATGAGCAGTTCTTC
.	15	TRBJ2-1	TRBD1	TRBV27	CASSPGTGAYNEQFF	TGTGCCAGCAGTCCCGGGACAGGTGCCTACAATGAGCAGTTCTTC
.	15	TRBJ2-7	TRBD2	TRBV7-7	CASSLDSGGRYEQYF	TGTGCTAGCAGCTTAGACAGCGGGGGCCGGTACGAGCAGTACTTC
.	15	TRBJ2-3	.	TRBV5-1	CASSLAGASTDTQYF	TGCGCCAGCAGCTTGGCCGGGGCTAGCACAGATACGCAGTATTTT
.	15	TRBJ2-7	TRBD2	TRBV4-3	CASSQDPAGAYEQYF	TGCGCCAGCAGCCAAGATCCAGCGGGGGCCTACGAGCAGTACTTC
.	16	TRBJ2-6	.	TRBV7-2	CASSIGPDSGANVLTF	TGTGCCAGCAGCATTGGACCAGACTCTGGGGCCAACGTCCTGACTTTC
.	14	TRBJ1-1	.	TRBV5-1	CASSLSSRNTEAFF	TGCGCCAGCAGCTTGTCGTCTCGGAACACTGAAGCTTTCTTT
.	16	TRBJ2-1	TRBD1	TRBV4-2	CASSQSRDRQYNEQFF	TGTGCCAGCAGCCAGTCCCGGGACAGGCAGTACAATGAGCAGTTCTTC
.	15	TRBJ2-7	TRBD2	TRBV11-3	CASSLAVQGGYEQYF	TGTGCCAGCAGCTTAGCTGTCCAGGGAGGGTACGAGCAGTACTTC